Listed here is a single TCR beta chain. Measured with immunoSEQ multiplex PCR; TCRdb has only the in-frame clones, and not every one. This table holds some 120,000 clones, 75% to 95% found once. This sample was taken from a study of control samples from healthy donors and cancer patients. Germline V CDR1 and CDR2: MNHEY, SVGAGI. The CDR3 contains 13 residues. V was trimmed by 2 bases and J by 3 bases, leaving 7 bases between them. The source material was blood. This receptor was obtained from a man aged 18 to 30 in good health. This chain joins TRBV6-5 and TRBJ1-2, with D hard to call. The CDR3 reads CASSYGQDYGYTF. CDR3 nucleotides: TGTGCCAGCAGTTACGGGCAGGACTATGGCTACACCTTC.